Each of the 19 T cell receptor beta chains below was sequenced from the same sample in a study of vaccination effects on CD4 cells after COVID-19. Once cultured for 10 to 11 days, the cells underwent separation to obtain CD4+ T cells. Either the mRNA-1273 or the BNT162b2 vaccine was given to participants as two doses. Antigen specificity for these receptors is unknown. TCRdb's copy holds only in-frame clones and misses some; the assay was immunoSEQ multiplex PCR. The profile shows around 40,000 clones, 72% of them singletons. The input for sequencing was CD4+ T cells from PBMCs cultured without peptide, taken after COVID-19 vaccination. These receptors were collected from a human donor who received a COVID-19 vaccine.

The table lists this clone with a few counts. V gene TRBV9 combines with J gene TRBJ2-3; TRBD2 might be the D (7 bases). The CDR3 is 17 amino acids. Looked up from germline, CDR1 is SGDLS and CDR2 is YYNGEE. The V gene lost 4 bases and the J gene lost 3 bases, with 21 bases spanning the gap. CDR3 loop: CASSIQGRGGRTDTQYF. The CDR3 nucleotides read TGTGCCAGCAGCATCCAGGGGAGGGGGGGCCGGACAGATACGCAGTATTTT.

The V call is TRBV6-5, the J call TRBJ2-7; 7 bases agree with TRBD2. Germline CDR1 is MNHEY and CDR2 is SVGAGI. V dropped 0 bases and J dropped 6; count of bases not matched to a gene: 8. There are 15 residues in the CDR3. In DNA form, the CDR3 reads TGTGCCAGCAGTTACTCCGGGAGGCCTACGAGCGAGCAGTACTTC. Its translation: CASSYSGRPTSEQYF.

This sequence joins TRBV6-5 and TRBJ2-1, with D perhaps being TRBD1 or TRBD2 (6 bases each). Trimming pared 7 bases from V and 3 bases from J, leaving 16 bases between. Germline V gene lookup returns CDR1 MNHEY and CDR2 SVGAGI. CDR3 length equals 15 residues. The CDR3 DNA reads TGTGCCAGCACACGTCGGAGGGGGAACTACAATGAGCAGTTCTTC. This translates into CASTRRRGNYNEQFF.

Written as DNA, the CDR3 is TGCAGCGTCCACCGACAGGGTGTTGACTATGGCTACACCTTC. The encoded protein is CSVHRQGVDYGYTF. This chain links TRBV29-1 with TRBJ1-2; 7 bases fit TRBD1. V trimming: 6 bases; J trimming: 3 bases; junction bases outside the gene matches: 10. Germline V gene data show CDR1 as SQVTM and CDR2 as ANQGSEA. This CDR3 has 14 residues.

Many counts were recorded for this clone. The rearrangement joins TRBV2 to TRBJ1-1; TRBD1 aligns across 7 bases. Germline V gives CDR1 SNHLY, CDR2 FYNNEI. After removal of 7 bases from V and 5 bases from J, the junction contained 7 bases not matched to a gene. This CDR3 is 13 amino acids long. The CDR3 DNA reads as TGTGCCAGCACGCAGGGGGAGGGGACTGAAGCTTTCTTT. This translates into CASTQGEGTEAFF. Full variable domain (rest looked up from reference TRBV2 and TRBJ1-1): EPEVTQTPSHQVTQMGQEVILRCVPISNHLYFYWYRQILGQKVEFLVSFYNNEISEKSEIFDDQFSVERPDGSNFTLKIRSTKLEDSAMYFCASTQGEGTEAFFGQGTRLTVV.

This chain uses TRBV19 with TRBJ2-3; D ambiguous. This CDR3 region has 13 residues. Germline assignment: CDR1 LNHDA and CDR2 SQIVND (reference sequence). Between the trimmed V and J ends, which lost 4 bases and 5 bases, there was a span of 10 bases. In DNA, the CDR3 is TGTGCCAGTAGTAACCGCGTCAGAGATACGCAGTATTTT. As protein: CASSNRVRDTQYF.

This chain links TRBV9 with TRBJ1-2; 8 bases align to TRBD1. Germline loops: CDR1 SGDLS, CDR2 YYNGEE. The CDR3 consists of 14 residues. Trimming removed 0 bases from V and 8 bases from J; junction bases left unmatched: 6. The CDR3 sequence is CASSVAQGAGGYTF. DNA of the CDR3: TGTGCCAGCAGCGTAGCTCAGGGGGCGGGGGGCTACACCTTC.

This chain connects TRBV6-5 to TRBJ1-1; D gene uncertain. The ends were cut back, 7 bases at V and 0 bases at J, with 12 bases in the middle. CDR3 length equals 14 residues. CDR1 MNHEY and CDR2 SVGAGI come from the germline V gene. The CDR3 sequence is CASTPQRMNTEAFF. CDR3 nucleotides: TGTGCCAGCACCCCACAGCGAATGAACACTGAAGCTTTCTTT.

This chain connects TRBV12-3 or TRBV12-4 to TRBJ2-3; 7 bases fit TRBD1. CDR3 size: 13 residues. V was pared by 5 bases and J by 8 bases, with 7 bases of the junction left unmatched. CDR3 bases: TGTGCCAGCAGTCCGGGACAGACCGGTACGCAGTATTTT. Amino acid sequence: CASSPGQTGTQYF.

The CDR3 loop is CASSLTVEGETQYF. The DNA for the CDR3 is TGTGCCAGCAGCTTGACGGTGGAGGGGGAGACCCAGTACTTC. The gene calls are TRBV5-5 and TRBJ2-5; D might be TRBD2 (6 bases). Per the germline V gene, CDR1 is SGHKS and CDR2 is YYEKEE (reference sequence). Trimming left V 1 base short and J 5 bases short, with 12 bases between. The CDR3 is 14 amino acids.

The rearrangement joins TRBV6-2 or TRBV6-3 to TRBJ1-4, with 9 bases fitting TRBD1. This CDR3 is built from 13 residues. Germline CDR1 is MNHEY and CDR2 is SVGEGT. V shed 8 bases and J 8 bases; nucleotides not matched to a gene: 6. In DNA form, the CDR3 reads TGTGCCAGCGGCCGGGACAGGGCCGAAAAACTGTTTTTT. Amino acid sequence: CASGRDRAEKLFF.

This chain links TRBV19 with TRBJ2-2, with 9 positions matching TRBD2. The CDR3 has 15 residues. Germline trimming cut 7 bases from V and 0 bases from J; bases unmatched to any gene: 3. Germline V gene sequence: CDR1 LNHDA, CDR2 SQIVND (reference sequence). The CDR3 DNA reads TGTGCCAGTAATCAGCGGGGGGCGAACACCGGGGAGCTGTTTTTT. Protein product: CASNQRGANTGELFF.

This chain links TRBV18 with TRBJ2-7; tentatively, D is TRBD1 (6 bases). Trimming removed 3 bases at V and 0 bases at J, with 6 bases between. Germline V gene lookup returns CDR1 KGHSH and CDR2 LQKENI. The CDR3 contains 13 residues. DNA for the CDR3: TGTGCCAGCTCACCGGACAGCTCCTACGAGCAGTACTTC. This encodes CASSPDSSYEQYF.

The chain combines TRBV3-1 (or the pseudogene TRBV3-2) with TRBJ2-5; no clear D. Germline V gives CDR1 LGHDT, CDR2 YNNKEL (reference sequence). V was clipped by 1 base and J by 2 bases, with 11 bases between them. The CDR3 contains 15 residues. CDR3 DNA sequence: TGTGCCAGCAGCCAAGCAAGGGCGATGCAAGAGACCCAGTACTTC. It codes for CASSQARAMQETQYF.

This sequence joins TRBV5-1 and TRBJ1-3; D remains unclear. The V gene lost 0 bases and the J gene lost 3 bases, with 7 bases spanning the gap. The length of the CDR3 is 14 residues. Per germline, CDR1 SGHRS and CDR2 YFSETQ. CDR3 DNA: TGCGCCAGCAGCTTGGTGGGGATTGGAAACACCATATATTTT. This sequence encodes CASSLVGIGNTIYF. Combining the CDR3 with reference TRBV5-1 and TRBJ1-3 gives the whole variable domain KAGVTQTPRYLIKTRGQQVTLSCSPISGHRSVSWYQQTPGQGLQFLFEYFSETQRNKGNFPGRFSGRQFSNSRSEMNVSTLELGDSALYLCASSLVGIGNTIYFGEGSWLTVV.

The rearrangement uses TRBV10-3 and TRBJ1-2; the D gene is possibly TRBD1 (5 bases). CDR1 ENHRY and CDR2 SYGVKD come from the germline V gene. The V end was cut by 3 bases, the J end by 6 bases, with 14 bases between. The CDR3 sequence is 14 residues long. The CDR3, as DNA: TGTGCCATCAGTGACGACTCCGGGACGGATGGCTACACCTTC. Amino acids: CAISDDSGTDGYTF.

The chain combines TRBV11-3 with TRBJ2-3; D might be TRBD1 (5 bases). CDR1 and CDR2 (germline): SGHNT, YENEEA. The CDR3 length is 16 residues. Trimming removed 1 base at V and 0 bases at J, with 11 bases between. The CDR3 here is CASSLAGRGSTDTQYF. CDR3 bases: TGTGCCAGCAGCTTAGCAGGGCGTGGTAGCACAGATACGCAGTATTTT.

The V call is TRBV3-1 (or the pseudogene TRBV3-2), the J call TRBJ2-5, with 12 nucleotides matching TRBD2. Trimming removed 6 bases from V and 5 bases from J; junction bases left unmatched: 10. The CDR3 length is 16 residues. CDR1 and CDR2 from the germline V gene are LGHDT and YNNKEL (reference sequence). As DNA, the CDR3 is TGTGCCAGCAGTAAGCGGACGGGGACTAGCGGGGAGACCCAGTACTTC. It is translated as CASSKRTGTSGETQYF.

This clone was recorded only once. This rearrangement joins TRBV7-9 to TRBJ1-4; D gene uncertain. CDR1 and CDR2 from the germline V gene are SEHNR and FQNEAQ (reference sequence). The germline V and J ends were trimmed by 6 bases and 0 bases, with 11 bases remaining between them. The CDR3 runs 15 residues. CDR3 amino acids: CASSSGETTNEKLFF. As DNA, the CDR3 is TGTGCCAGCAGTTCTGGGGAAACAACTAATGAAAAACTGTTTTTT. The entire variable domain, with the rest obtained from reference TRBV7-9 and TRBJ1-4, is as follows: DTGVSQNPRHKITKRGQNVTFRCDPISEHNRLYWYRQTLGQGPEFLTYFQNEAQLEKSRLLSDRFSAERPKGSFSTLEIQRTEQGDSAMYLCASSSGETTNEKLFFGSGTQLSVL.